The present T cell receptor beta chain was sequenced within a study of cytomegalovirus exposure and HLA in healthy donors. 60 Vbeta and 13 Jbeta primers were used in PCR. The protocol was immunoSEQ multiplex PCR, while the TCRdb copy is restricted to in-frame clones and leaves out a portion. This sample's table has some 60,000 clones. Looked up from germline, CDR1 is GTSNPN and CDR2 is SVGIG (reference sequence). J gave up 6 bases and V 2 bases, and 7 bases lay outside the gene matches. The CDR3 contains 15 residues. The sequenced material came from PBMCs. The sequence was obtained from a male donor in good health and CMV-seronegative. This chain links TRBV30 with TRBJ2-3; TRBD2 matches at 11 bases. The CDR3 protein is CAWSRGTSGVDTQYF. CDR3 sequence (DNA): TGTGCCTGGAGTCGCGGGACTAGCGGAGTCGATACGCAGTATTTT.